These 15 T cell receptor beta chains were all obtained from the same sample, sequenced in a study of graft-versus-host responses after intestinal transplantation. Measured with immunoSEQ multiplex PCR; TCRdb has only the in-frame clones, and not every one. The table shows about 30,000 clones, with around 94% occurring only once. Sequencing used PBMCs, obtained about 70 days after intestinal transplant. Receptors were obtained from a human patient who received an intestinal transplant, so some T cells may come from the graft donor.

This sequence joins TRBV19 and TRBJ1-5; D is ambiguous. Germline CDR1 reads LNHDA; CDR2 reads SQIVND (reference sequence). The CDR3 is 13 amino acids. The V and J ends lost 7 bases and 0 bases respectively, with 7 bases between them. DNA of the CDR3: TGTGCCAGTATCGGTTATAGCAATCAGCCCCAGCATTTT. It codes for CASIGYSNQPQHF.

The table lists this clone with a count of one. The chain uses TRBV11-2 and TRBJ2-2; 7 nucleotides agree with TRBD2. Losses at the gene ends were 10 bases for V and 3 bases for J; bases not matched to a gene: 8. The germline gives CDR1 SGHAT, CDR2 FQNNGV. The CDR3 loop spans 14 amino acids. The CDR3 here is CATSRSGDTGELFF. In DNA, the CDR3 is TGTGCCACCTCGAGGAGCGGGGACACCGGGGAGCTGTTTTTT.

The chain couples TRBV5-1 to TRBJ2-1; D is undetermined. CDR1 SGHRS and CDR2 YFSETQ come from the germline V gene. Trimming removed 0 bases from V and 4 bases from J, with 17 bases in between. This CDR3 is built from 17 residues. The CDR3 spells CASSLDASRSLYNEQFF. The CDR3 DNA sequence: TGCGCCAGCAGCTTGGACGCGAGTCGGTCATTATACAATGAGCAGTTCTTC.

DNA of the CDR3: TGCGCCAGCAGCCAAGATCCGGTTACCCTATACAATGAGCAGTTCTTC. It yields the protein CASSQDPVTLYNEQFF. The J gene is TRBJ2-1, the V gene TRBV4-1, with no clear D. The germline CDR1 and CDR2 sequences are MGHRA and YSYEKL. CDR3 length: 16 amino acids. The V gene lost 0 bases and the J gene lost 4 bases, with 13 bases spanning the gap.

The chain uses TRBV28 and TRBJ2-5; D may be TRBD1 (6 bases). Germline V lookup: CDR1 MDHEN, CDR2 SYDVKM. The CDR3 consists of 16 residues. The ends were cut back, 7 bases at V and 2 bases at J, with 20 bases in the middle. The CDR3 DNA reads TGTGCCAGCATAAGGCGTAGGACAGATTTACAAGAGACCCAGTACTTC. It is translated as CASIRRRTDLQETQYF.

This chain joins TRBV7-2 and TRBJ1-1; D is undetermined. Germline values: CDR1 SGHTA, CDR2 FQGNSA. The length of the CDR3 is 15 residues. V was trimmed by 2 bases and J by 0 bases, leaving 10 bases between them. CDR3 coding DNA: TGTGCCAGCAGCTTATTACTGGCGGTGAACACTGAAGCTTTCTTT. Translating gives CASSLLLAVNTEAFF.

The chain carries TRBV15 and TRBJ1-1; TRBD1 agrees at 7 bases. CDR3 size: 16 residues. Looked up from germline, CDR1 is LNHNV and CDR2 is YYDKDF (reference sequence). Trimming cost V 4 bases and J 1 base; bases outside gene matches: 9. The CDR3 DNA sequence: TGTGCCACCAGCACTGACAGGGCCGTTGGGAACACTGAAGCTTTCTTT. Protein product: CATSTDRAVGNTEAFF.

This chain joins TRBV27 and TRBJ2-5, with a possible D match to TRBD1 (6 bases). The assigned J gene may be wrong: the sequence end matches TRBJ2-7 better. Germline V CDR1 and CDR2: MNHEY, SMNVEV (reference sequence). This CDR3 is 15 amino acids long. The CDR3: CASSPLDRPLYEQYF. In DNA, the CDR3 is TGTGCCAGCAGTCCCCTAGACAGGCCCCTTTACGAGCAGTACTTC.

The rearrangement links TRBV4-2 to TRBJ2-7; D is unclear. Germline CDR1 and CDR2: LGHNA and YNFKEQ. V lost 2 bases to trimming and J lost 7 bases, with 12 bases between them. The CDR3 spans 13 residues. For the CDR3, the DNA is TGTGCCAGCAGCCAATTCTCTAACGCAGAGCAGTACTTC. The encoded protein is CASSQFSNAEQYF.

The genes are TRBV7-2 and TRBJ2-7, with TRBD1 matching 7 bases. Trimming at V came to 1 base and at J to 3 bases, leaving 9 bases not matched to a gene. Per germline, CDR1 SGHTA and CDR2 FQGNSA. This CDR3 is built from 16 residues. Here the CDR3 reads CASSLVLGRGNYEQYF. Written as DNA, the CDR3 is TGTGCCAGCAGCTTAGTTTTGGGCAGGGGGAACTACGAGCAGTACTTC.

The chain uses TRBV11-3 and TRBJ2-7, with TRBD2 matching 13 bases. Trimming took 5 bases from V and 2 from J; bases not matched to a gene: 9. This CDR3 contains 17 residues. Germline V gene lookup returns CDR1 SGHNT and CDR2 YENEEA. CDR3 loop: CASSPPPGLAGPYEQYF. CDR3 coding DNA: TGTGCCAGCAGCCCACCACCGGGACTAGCGGGGCCCTACGAGCAGTACTTC.

The chain carries TRBV29-1 and TRBJ1-2; D not resolved. The CDR3 is 12 residues long. Trimming removed 3 bases from V and 3 bases from J, with 8 bases in between. From germline, CDR1 is SQVTM and CDR2 ANQGSEA. CDR3 DNA sequence: TGCAGCGTTGATGAGGGTGACTATGGCTACACCTTC. Translated: CSVDEGDYGYTF.

CDR3 in DNA: TGTGCCAGCAGCTCGACCGGGACAGACAATGAAAAACTGTTTTTT. This gives the protein CASSSTGTDNEKLFF. The chain employs TRBV7-8 and TRBJ1-4; TRBD1 agrees at 7 bases. The trim removed 4 bases at V and 5 bases at J, leaving 7 bases unmatched. The CDR3 has 15 amino acids. Germline CDR1 SGHVS, CDR2 FQNEAQ.

With regard to this clone: Other DNA sequences within the sample encode an identical CDR3. The rearrangement joins TRBV19 to TRBJ2-7, with no clear D. Trimming removed 3 bases at V and 3 bases at J, with 12 bases between. This CDR3 has 14 amino acids. In germline, CDR1 is LNHDA, CDR2 SQIVND (reference sequence). The CDR3 reads CASSIRNHLYEQYF. CDR3 bases: TGTGCCAGTAGTATTCGGAACCACCTCTACGAGCAGTACTTC. The full variable domain, its missing parts supplied by reference TRBV19 and TRBJ2-7, is DGGITQSPKYLFRKEGQNVTLSCEQNLNHDAMYWYRQDPGQGLRLIYYSQIVNDFQKGDIAEGYSVSREKKESFPLTVTSAQKNPTAFYLCASSIRNHLYEQYFGPGTRLTVT.

This clone was recorded only once. The gene calls are TRBV4-2 and TRBJ2-7, with D unclear. The CDR3 runs 16 residues. V was clipped by 4 bases and J by 2 bases, with 18 bases between them. Germline V gene sequence: CDR1 LGHNA, CDR2 YNFKEQ. CDR3 region: CASSPHKEGPTYEQYF. CDR3 DNA sequence: TGTGCCAGCAGCCCCCACAAGGAAGGACCCACCTACGAGCAGTACTTC.